This T cell receptor (beta chain) was found in a study of blood T cell repertoires in COVID-19 (dated by TCRdb to the early 2020s). Study-wide context: Collaborator samples came from the United States, Italy and Spain and covered acute and convalescent phases of COVID-19. The repertoires were released in a freely available public database intended as a resource for research on the immune response to SARS-CoV-2. Deeply sampled blood TCRbeta repertoires from subjects exposed to, actively infected with, or recovered from COVID-19 were included in the dataset. The prospective study material was composed of cDNA or gDNA derived from T cells, B-cell-depleted T cells, or PBMCs. Samples were obtained from the ongoing ImmuneRACE study (first 160 participants) and from about 1,300 subjects provided by 6 global collaborators. Nearly every sample came with metadata listing a de-identified subject ID, COVID-19 status, age in years and sex. Where HLA class I and class II types were available, the types were taken from metadata supplied by the sample provider, not from assay-based typing.

TCRbeta CDR3 regions were amplified from genomic DNA by means of the immunoSEQ Assay, a bias-controlled multiplex PCR. For the original study's pipeline: The number of nucleated cells in each sample was estimated by amplification of reference gene primers within the assay. To quantify the absolute abundance of each unique TCRbeta CDR3 rearrangement, sequence reads were collapsed and filtered. For each sample, productive Simpson clonality was calculated as the square root of Simpson's diversity index across productive rearrangements. Held by TCRdb, this immuneACCESS table contains in-frame sequences only and omits some clones. Under half of the omission traces to an unresolved V gene where checked; the cause of the rest is unknown. That table furnishes V, J and clone size, whereas the DNA furnished D and trimming. This sample gives more than 200,000 clones in total; around nine tenths of them show up just once. The top ten hold approximately 3.7% of the sample.

As regards this clone: Its antigen is not yet known. Base qualities are not recorded, but no much larger clone differs from it by a single base.

Participants in the prospective study were aged roughly 18 to 90 years, lived in over 20 United States geographic areas, and enrolled through a virtual design. Cohort assignment in the prospective study relied on participant-reported clinical history from a screening survey and a study questionnaire. ImmuneRACE Cohort 3 recovered participants were defined by two consecutive negative NP/OP PCR tests, healthcare professional clearance, or symptom resolution. Mobile phlebotomists in the prospective study collected whole blood, serum and a nasopharyngeal or oropharyngeal swab from every participant. Prospective study participants could optionally give additional blood draws and questionnaires over an approximately 2-month period. Prospective study blood samples were shipped either frozen or at room temperature before DNA extraction. Study-wide findings and limitations: The amount of clinical and demographic metadata varied by source and participant and was provided uncurated.

Looking up the germline V gene (reference sequence) yields CDR1 PRHDT and CDR2 FYEKMQ. The CDR3 goes from the cysteine to the phenylalanine over 14 residues. Just CDR3 DNA is preserved here, 42 bases in frame from base 1. V loses 4 bases, J loses 4 bases, and the germline ends lie 11 bases apart. The chain links TRBV13 with TRBJ1-5, with the D segment identity uncertain. The sample taken for sequencing was PBMCs or T cells enriched from blood (not recorded which). This clonotype was obtained from a woman aged 25 to 39 who had recovered from COVID-19. The CDR3 here reads CASSSRTGNQPQHF. The DNA sequence is given as TGTGCCAGCAGCTCGCGGACTGGGAATCAGCCCCAGCATTTT.